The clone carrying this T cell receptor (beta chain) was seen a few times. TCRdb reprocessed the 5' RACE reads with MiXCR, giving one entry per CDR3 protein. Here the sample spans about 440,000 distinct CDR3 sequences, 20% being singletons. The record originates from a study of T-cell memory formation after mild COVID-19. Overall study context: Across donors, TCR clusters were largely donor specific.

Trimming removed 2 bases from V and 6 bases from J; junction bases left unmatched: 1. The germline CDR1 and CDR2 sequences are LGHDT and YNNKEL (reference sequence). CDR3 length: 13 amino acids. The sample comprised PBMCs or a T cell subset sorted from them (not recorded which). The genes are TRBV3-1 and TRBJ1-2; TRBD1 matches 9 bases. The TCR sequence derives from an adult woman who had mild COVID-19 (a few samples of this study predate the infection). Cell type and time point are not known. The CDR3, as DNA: TGTGCCAGCAGCCAACGGGACAGGGATGGCTACACCTTC. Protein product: CASSQRDRDGYTF.